A single sample is the source of the 28 T cell receptor beta chains below, sequenced in a study of OX40 agonist ivuxolimab in advanced cancers. The assay was immunoSEQ multiplex PCR, and TCRdb's table has in-frame clones only and misses some. The table includes roughly 83,000 clones, 91% detected once. Material: CD4+ or CD8+ T cells sorted from blood, obtained in a trial of the OX40 agonist ivuxolimab. Receptors were obtained from an adult with an advanced solid tumor such as melanoma, head and neck, liver or kidney cancer.

The chain links TRBV4-3 to TRBJ1-5; tentative D call: TRBD1 (5 bases). V was shortened by 2 bases and J by 3 bases, with 17 bases between the two germline ends. This CDR3 region has 17 residues. The V gene's germline CDR1 is LGHNA and CDR2 YSLEER. The CDR3 region has the DNA TGCGCCAGCAGCCAATCCTTACGGGGGGAGGTCAATCAGCCCCAGCATTTT. Translation: CASSQSLRGEVNQPQHF.

The chain carries TRBV27 and TRBJ2-2; D gene unclear. The V end was cut by 4 bases, the J end by 7 bases, with 4 bases between. Germline values: CDR1 MNHEY, CDR2 SMNVEV (reference sequence). CDR3 length: 11 residues. As DNA, the CDR3 is TGTGCCAGCAGTTATGGCGGGGAGCTGTTTTTT. Protein sequence: CASSYGGELFF.

The genes are TRBV21-1 and TRBJ1-2. TRBV21-1 represents a pseudogene. The CDR3 extends over 10 amino acids. DNA for the CDR3: TGTGCCAGCTGGTCCTATGGCTACACCTTC. This codes for CASWSYGYTF.

This clone occurred a few times. The V call is TRBV30, the J call TRBJ1-1; TRBD1 might be the D (5 bases). Germline CDR1 and CDR2: GTSNPN and SVGIG (reference sequence). CDR3 length: 14 amino acids. The germline V and J ends were trimmed by 8 bases and 5 bases, with 21 bases remaining between them. DNA of the CDR3: TGTGCCGTCGACCGGGACTCTGGGGGGACTGAAGCTTTCTTT. It specifies CAVDRDSGGTEAFF.

The V gene is TRBV7-7, the J gene TRBJ2-7; 7 nucleotides line up with TRBD1. CDR3 length: 15 amino acids. Germline assignment: CDR1 SSHAT and CDR2 FNYEAQ (reference sequence). The CDR3 protein is CASSPRRQGSYEQYV. The DNA for the CDR3 is TGTGCTAGCAGCCCGAGACGACAGGGTAGCTACGAGCAGTACGTC.

The chain links TRBV28 to TRBJ2-3; 10 nucleotides align to TRBD2. The V gene's germline CDR1 is MDHEN and CDR2 SYDVKM. V was pared by 6 bases and J by 2 bases, with 5 bases of the junction left unmatched. This CDR3 has 15 amino acids. This CDR3 reads CASRTGTSDTDTQYF. CDR3 DNA: TGTGCCAGCAGGACCGGGACTAGCGACACAGATACGCAGTATTTT.

The rearrangement links TRBV28 to TRBJ2-1, with 9 bases matching TRBD2. Germline assignment: CDR1 MDHEN and CDR2 SYDVKM. The CDR3 is 15 residues long. V trimming: 3 bases; J trimming: 4 bases; junction bases outside the gene matches: 4. Here the CDR3 reads CASSFPLAGYNEQFF. Written as DNA, the CDR3 is TGTGCCAGCAGTTTCCCGCTAGCGGGGTACAATGAGCAGTTCTTC. The whole variable domain, filled in from reference TRBV28 and TRBJ2-1, reads DVKVTQSSRYLVKRTGEKVFLECVQDMDHENMFWYRQDPGLGLRLIYFSYDVKMKEKGDIPEGYSVSREKKERFSLILESASTNQTSMYLCASSFPLAGYNEQFFGPGTRLTVL.

This clone was seen a single time. This chain joins TRBV7-3 and TRBJ2-2; D is tentatively TRBD1 or TRBD2 (5 bases each). CDR3 length: 17 amino acids. Germline loops: CDR1 SGHTA, CDR2 FQGTGA. Trimming shortened V by 5 bases and J by 0 bases, and 16 bases separated the two germline ends. The CDR3 here is CASSLIGGDANTGELFF. For the CDR3, the DNA is TGTGCCAGCAGCCTCATAGGTGGGGACGCGAACACCGGGGAGCTGTTTTTT.

The chain carries TRBV7-6 and TRBJ1-6; 7 nucleotides match TRBD1. The germline V gene has CDR1 SGHVS and CDR2 FNYEAQ. The junction had 15 bases not matched to a gene; V was cut back by 1 base and J by 12 bases. This CDR3 has 17 residues. CDR3 loop: CASSLVSRDSGPGPLHF. For the CDR3, the DNA is TGTGCCAGCAGCTTAGTTAGTAGGGACAGCGGGCCGGGACCCCTCCACTTT.

The chain recombines TRBV7-9 with TRBJ2-1; the D gene is possibly TRBD2 (5 bases). Germline-derived CDR1 and CDR2 are SEHNR and FQNEAQ (reference sequence). The CDR3 covers 14 residues. CDR3 region: CAGLAPSSYNEQFF. The CDR3 nucleotides are TGTGCGGGCCTAGCTCCGTCCAGCTACAATGAGCAGTTCTTC.

The rearrangement uses TRBV7-3 and TRBJ2-1; D possibly corresponds to TRBD1 (5 bases). Per the germline V gene, CDR1 is SGHTA and CDR2 is FQGTGA. V shed 2 bases and J shed 1 base, with 9 bases lying between them. The CDR3 runs 15 residues. This CDR3 reads CASSLGAGSYNEQFF. CDR3 coding DNA: TGTGCCAGCAGCTTAGGGGCCGGATCCTACAATGAGCAGTTCTTC.

The chain is built from TRBV5-1 and TRBJ2-1; D gene unclear. The CDR3 runs to 12 residues. Trimming removed 2 bases at V and 6 bases at J, with 6 bases between. CDR1 is SGHRS and CDR2 is YFSETQ in the germline V gene. CDR3 coding DNA: TGCGCCAGCAGCTTCGTAGGCAATGAGCAGTTCTTC. Amino acid sequence: CASSFVGNEQFF. Complete variable domain (other parts from reference TRBV5-1 and TRBJ2-1): KAGVTQTPRYLIKTRGQQVTLSCSPISGHRSVSWYQQTPGQGLQFLFEYFSETQRNKGNFPGRFSGRQFSNSRSEMNVSTLELGDSALYLCASSFVGNEQFFGPGTRLTVL.

This sequence joins TRBV12-5 and TRBJ1-3; a weak D match, TRBD1 (5 bases). The germline V and J ends were trimmed by 2 bases and 2 bases, with 22 bases remaining between them. Germline CDR1 and CDR2: LGHNT and FRNRAP. This CDR3 contains 19 residues. The CDR3 bases are TGTGCTAGTGGTTTGCCCCAGAATCTTGGACACTTCGCTGGAAACACCATATATTTT. It yields the protein CASGLPQNLGHFAGNTIYF.

V gene TRBV15 combines with J gene TRBJ1-1; maybe TRBD1 (5 bases). The CDR3 contains 15 residues. Trimming removed 0 bases from V and 5 bases from J, with 13 bases in between. CDR1 is LNHNV and CDR2 is YYDKDF in the germline V gene (reference sequence). This chain's CDR3 is CATSRDQGMWTEAFF. CDR3 DNA sequence: TGTGCCACCAGCAGAGATCAGGGCATGTGGACTGAAGCTTTCTTT.

This chain uses TRBV28 with TRBJ1-3; D call uncertain. The length of the CDR3 is 15 residues. Per germline, CDR1 MDHEN and CDR2 SYDVKM. Trimming removed 6 bases at V and 7 bases at J, with 19 bases between. CDR3 amino acids: CASRPRLGPWNTIYF. As DNA, the CDR3 is TGTGCCAGCAGACCAAGGTTAGGGCCTTGGAACACCATATATTTT.

In this sample, this clone turned up once. This chain joins TRBV6-5 and TRBJ2-2, with 9 positions matching TRBD1. The germline V gene encodes CDR1 MNHEY and CDR2 SVGAGI. The CDR3 extends over 16 amino acids. J gave up 7 bases and V 4 bases, and 10 bases lay outside the gene matches. The CDR3 region is CASSSIPGQGNGELFF. The CDR3 DNA reads TGTGCCAGCAGTTCCATCCCGGGACAGGGTAACGGGGAGCTGTTTTTT.

The rearrangement joins TRBV6-5 to TRBJ2-1, with 12 bases lining up with TRBD1. V lost 2 bases and J lost 3; bases outside the gene matches: 2. Germline CDR1 reads MNHEY; CDR2 reads SVGAGI. This CDR3 comprises 16 residues. CDR3 coding DNA: TGTGCCAGCAGTTACGGGACAGGGGGCCTCTACAATGAGCAGTTCTTC. It translates to CASSYGTGGLYNEQFF.

For this clone: This specimen includes other DNA sequences encoding the same CDR3. This sequence joins TRBV6-6 and TRBJ2-7; perhaps TRBD2 as D (6 bases). CDR1 is MNHNY and CDR2 is SVGAGI in the germline V gene (reference sequence). The germline V and J ends were trimmed by 0 bases and 0 bases, with 6 bases remaining between them. The CDR3 loop spans 14 amino acids. This chain's CDR3 is CASSYSGGSYEQYF. The CDR3 nucleotides are TGTGCCAGCAGTTACTCGGGGGGCTCCTACGAGCAGTACTTC.

V is TRBV5-4 and J is TRBJ2-2, with D possibly being TRBD2 (5 bases). Trimming pared 0 bases from V and 6 bases from J, leaving 12 bases between. Germline lookup yields CDR1 SGHNT and CDR2 YYREEE (reference sequence). This CDR3 has 15 residues. Written as DNA, the CDR3 is TGTGCCAGCAGCTTGGTTGGGGAGAGTTCCGGGGAGCTGTTTTTT. Translated: CASSLVGESSGELFF. Looking up the rest from reference TRBV5-4 and TRBJ2-2 gives the full variable domain: ETGVTQSPTHLIKTRGQQVTLRCSSQSGHNTVSWYQQALGQGPQFIFQYYREEENGRGNFPPRFSGLQFPNYSSELNVNALELDDSALYLCASSLVGESSGELFFGEGSRLTVL.

V usage is TRBV28 and J usage is TRBJ1-5; 7 bases line up with TRBD1. After removal of 5 bases from V and 0 bases from J, the junction contained 4 bases not matched to a gene. Germline lookup yields CDR1 MDHEN and CDR2 SYDVKM. This CDR3 is 15 amino acids long. This CDR3 reads CASSPGTVSNQPQHF. DNA for the CDR3: TGTGCCAGCAGTCCTGGGACAGTTAGCAATCAGCCCCAGCATTTT.

The J gene is TRBJ2-1, the V gene TRBV15, with 7 bases aligning to TRBD1. J gave up 2 bases and V 8 bases, and 3 bases lay outside the gene matches. Germline V lookup: CDR1 LNHNV, CDR2 YYDKDF (reference sequence). The CDR3 covers 13 residues. DNA of the CDR3: TGTGCCACCGGGACAGTCACCTACAATGAGCAGTTCTTC. Its protein is CATGTVTYNEQFF. The whole variable domain, remainder taken from reference TRBV15 and TRBJ2-1, is DAMVIQNPRYQVTQFGKPVTLSCSQTLNHNVMYWYQQKSSQAPKLLFHYYDKDFNNEADTPDNFQSRRPNTSFCFLDIRSPGLGDTAMYLCATGTVTYNEQFFGPGTRLTVL.

The chain employs TRBV28 and TRBJ1-5; D call uncertain. The CDR3 is 17 residues long. The V end was cut by 4 bases, the J end by 0 bases, with 16 bases between. Germline V lookup: CDR1 MDHEN, CDR2 SYDVKM. CDR3 sequence reads: CASSYPQTDYSNQPQHF. DNA of the CDR3: TGTGCCAGCAGTTATCCCCAAACAGACTATAGCAATCAGCCCCAGCATTTT.

The chain carries TRBV4-2 and TRBJ2-3; D possibly uses TRBD1 or TRBD2 (5 bases each). V dropped 0 bases and J dropped 3 bases, with 13 bases sitting between them. This CDR3 is built from 16 residues. Germline V lookup: CDR1 LGHNA, CDR2 YNFKEQ. CDR3 sequence reads: CASSQEMLGETDTQYF. DNA for the CDR3: TGTGCCAGCAGCCAAGAAATGTTGGGGGAAACAGATACGCAGTATTTT.

V and J are TRBV2 and TRBJ1-4, with D uncertain. Trimming shortened V by 7 bases and J by 1 base, and 13 bases separated the two germline ends. Germline CDR1 SNHLY, CDR2 FYNNEI. This CDR3 is 15 amino acids long. The CDR3 nucleotides are TGTGCCAGCACCGAGGAAGGGCTAACTAATGAAAAACTGTTTTTT. Translated: CASTEEGLTNEKLFF.

CDR3 loop: CASSDGGTQYF. CDR3 sequence (DNA): TGTGCCAGCAGTGATGGGGGTACGCAGTATTTT. The chain couples TRBV2 to TRBJ2-3; D possibly matches TRBD1 or TRBD2 (5 bases each). V lost 3 bases and J lost 8, with 6 bases in between. In germline, CDR1 is SNHLY, CDR2 FYNNEI. The CDR3 totals 11 residues.

This sequence joins TRBV11-1 and TRBJ2-1; no reliable D call. V was pared by 1 base and J by 2 bases, with 6 bases between. The V gene's germline CDR1 is SGHAT and CDR2 FQDESV (reference sequence). The CDR3 loop spans 14 amino acids. The CDR3 sequence: CASSLEGPYNEQFF. The DNA for the CDR3 is TGTGCCAGCAGCTTAGAAGGCCCCTACAATGAGCAGTTCTTC.

CDR3 sequence reads: CASSEFYTWHF. CDR3 sequence (DNA): TGTGCCAGCAGTGAATTCTATACATGGCATTTT. V and J are TRBV25-1 and TRBJ1-5; D is unresolved. The CDR3 contains 11 residues. The V and J ends lost 1 base and 15 bases respectively, with 10 bases between them. Germline V gene data show CDR1 as MGHDK and CDR2 as SYGVNS.

This chain links TRBV29-1 with TRBJ2-5, with D tentatively TRBD1 (5 bases). The V and J ends lost 4 bases and 2 bases respectively, with 14 bases between them. This CDR3 has 14 amino acids. In germline, CDR1 is SQVTM, CDR2 ANQGSEA. The CDR3 reads CSVGQGPLQETQYF. Here the CDR3 DNA reads TGCAGCGTTGGGCAGGGCCCTTTGCAAGAGACCCAGTACTTC.